The text below deals with one T cell receptor (beta chain). What it binds is unknown. This specimen belongs to a study of CD8 T cells in Susac syndrome. Across the study: When blood was collected, patients with Susac syndrome were therapy-naive, were taking corticosteroids, or were receiving intravenous immunoglobulin alone.

Study-level findings and limits: Expansion of clones was not seen in the CD4+ T cell repertoires of Susac syndrome.

FACS enriched CD8+ TEMRA cells, while bulk CD8+ and CD4+ were negatively isolated. Reverse transcription of about 0.5 to 1 ug RNA was carried out with random hexamers. Across 54 Vbeta and 13 Jbeta, TCR beta CDR3 was amplified with immunoSEQ multiplex PCR. TCRdb re-derived calls from the immunoSEQ multiplex PCR reads in MiXCR, one entry per CDR3 protein. The table includes some 240,000 distinct CDR3 sequences, 95% to 97% detected once. The receptor was derived from a human donor with Susac syndrome. Sample: CD4+ T cells from PBMCs.

The CDR3 spells CAWGNGPRRAFF. Written as DNA, the CDR3 is TGTGCCTGGGGTAATGGGCCCCGAAGGGCTTTCTTT. The chain recombines TRBV30 with TRBJ1-1, with no clear D. This CDR3 region has 12 residues. Per germline, CDR1 GTSNPN and CDR2 SVGIG (reference sequence). Trimming took off 5 bases at V and 11 bases at J, with 18 bases between the two ends.